Listed here are 6 T cell receptor beta chains from one sample, sequenced in a study of T cell clonality in common variable immunodeficiency. The protocol was immunoSEQ multiplex PCR, while the TCRdb copy is restricted to in-frame clones and leaves out a portion. The sample contains 40,000 to 65,000 clones, none of them singletons. Sequencing was carried out using peripheral blood mononuclear cells. All receptors come from a person aged 18 to 75 in good health.

A word on this clone: The read terminates 3 residues before the CDR3 end, so the remaining end is supplied by the germline J gene. This rearrangement joins TRBV5-1 to TRBJ2-5; 8 bases are a match to TRBD1. Germline V gene sequence: CDR1 SGHRS, CDR2 YFSETQ. This CDR3 comprises 16 residues. V shed 4 bases, J shed 3 bases, and the junction held 11 bases outside the gene matches. This chain's CDR3 is CASSRKTGAIEETQYF. The DNA read from the CDR3 is TGCGCCAGCAGCCGGAAGACAGGGGCAATAGAAGAGACC.

As for this clone: The read comes to an end 3 residues before the CDR3 does, leaving the germline J gene to fill in the end. The chain employs TRBV20-1 and TRBJ1-2, with TRBD1 identical over 9 bases. With V trimmed by 0 bases and J by 4 bases, 3 bases remained unmatched. Germline V lookup: CDR1 DFQATT, CDR2 SNEGSKA (reference sequence). The length of the CDR3 is 14 residues. The CDR3 region is CSARDSTGGYGYTF. The sequenced part of the CDR3 DNA is TGCAGTGCTAGAGATTCGACAGGGGGCTATGGC.

Ten or more counts support this clone. Sequencing ends 3 residues short of the CDR3 end; the germline J gene provides the rest. The chain is built from TRBV18 and TRBJ1-4; 9 bases agree with TRBD1. This CDR3 has 15 residues. V was pared by 3 bases and J by 6 bases, with 5 bases of the junction left unmatched. Germline assignment: CDR1 KGHSH and CDR2 LQKENI. CDR3 DNA, as far as it was read: TGTGCCAGCTCACCTGACAGGGGGGTTGATGAAAAA. Translated, it gives CASSPDRGVDEK. The CDR3 in its entirety is CASSPDRGVDEKLFF. Supplemented by reference TRBV18 and TRBJ1-4, the full variable domain reads NAGVMQNPRHLVRRRGQEARLRCSPMKGHSHVYWYRQLPEEGLKFMVYLQKENIIDESGMPKERFSAEFPKEGPSILRIQQVVRGDSAAYFCASSPDRGVDEKLFFGSGTQLSVL.

Sample share makes this clone medium-sized. Read data end 3 residues before the CDR3 end; the end is taken from the germline J gene. The chain is built from TRBV4-2 and TRBJ2-1, with D possibly TRBD2 on 10 matching bases. V lost 4 bases and J 7 bases, leaving 32 bases between the germline ends. Germline V gene sequence: CDR1 LGHNA, CDR2 YNFKEQ. The CDR3 consists of 20 residues. The DNA read from the CDR3 is TGTGCCAGCAGCCCTTCCGGGACAGGGTGGATAGCGGGAGGCCGGAATGAG. Amino acid sequence: CASSPSGTGWIAGGRNE. Given in full, the CDR3 is CASSPSGTGWIAGGRNEQFF.

In this sample, this clone turned up a few times. The read gets to within 3 residues of the CDR3 end, and the germline J gene fills in the rest. The chain employs TRBV7-9 and TRBJ1-5; TRBD1 might be the D (5 bases). This CDR3 has 13 residues. V was trimmed by 4 bases and J by 4 bases, leaving 8 bases between them. Germline V gene data show CDR1 as SEHNR and CDR2 as FQNEAQ (reference sequence). CDR3 DNA (partial): TGTGCCAGCAGCTCCGGGGGGAATCAGCCC. Translating it yields CASSSGGNQP. The entire CDR3 protein is CASSSGGNQPQHF.

This clone was detected ten times or more. The read is 3 residues too short to cover the CDR3 end, so that end is filled in from the germline J gene. The chain is built from TRBV29-1 and TRBJ2-3, with 9 positions matching TRBD1. The CDR3 spans 15 residues. Per the germline V gene, CDR1 is SQVTM and CDR2 is ANQGSEA. The ends lost 1 base at V and 2 bases at J; junction bases unmatched: 4. The sequenced CDR3 bases are TGCAGCGTTGAAGGGGGACAGGGATACACAGATACG. Protein sequence: CSVEGGQGYTDT. From start to end, the CDR3 is CSVEGGQGYTDTQYF.